The 13 T cell receptor beta chains below come from one sample, sequenced in a study of early T cells in non-severe SARS-CoV-2 infection (dated by TCRdb to about 2021). Library creation used 5' RACE. TCRdb names NextSeq 500 as the instrument used. Clones were called with MiXCR by TCRdb after fastp trimmed the public reads at Q25, and only in-frame beta chains were retained. For every CDR3 protein sequence, its rows merge into one entry that carries the most common genes and DNA. The sample yields more than 60,000 distinct CDR3 sequences; over 10% were counted once. Of the sample, approximately 5.7% falls within the top ten clones. Sample: whole blood. These receptors were obtained from an adult who was a healthcare worker with PCR-confirmed SARS-CoV-2 infection or an uninfected control (not recorded which).

Only a few counts were recorded for this clonotype. This chain links TRBV7-9 with TRBJ2-3; 11 bases agree with TRBD2. With 2 bases clipped from V and 4 bases from J, the junction kept 5 bases outside the gene matches. The CDR3 covers 16 residues. Germline CDR1 reads SEHNR; CDR2 reads FQNEAQ (reference sequence). The CDR3 DNA is TGTGCCAGCAGCTTAACTAGCGGGAGATATCCAGATACGCAGTATTTT. Translated: CASSLTSGRYPDTQYF.

This sequence joins TRBV29-1 and TRBJ1-1; 9 bases fit TRBD1. Germline V gene sequence: CDR1 SQVTM, CDR2 ANQGSEA. The V segment lost 3 bases and the J segment 7 bases; nucleotides outside the gene matches: 6. This CDR3 is built from 13 residues. The CDR3 nucleotides are TGCAGCGTTGAGGGGACAGGGACGATTGAAGCTTTCTTT. It encodes CSVEGTGTIEAFF.

A few counts support this clonotype. V gene TRBV20-1 combines with J gene TRBJ2-2; D uncertain. The length of the CDR3 is 13 residues. Trimming cost V 7 bases and J 7 bases, with 16 bases left between them. CDR1 DFQATT and CDR2 SNEGSKA come from the germline V gene (reference sequence). This CDR3 reads CSGSQEIGGELFF. The CDR3 region has the DNA TGCAGTGGCTCGCAGGAAATTGGCGGGGAGCTGTTTTTT.

This clonotype was counted ten times or more. The rearrangement links TRBV5-6 to TRBJ1-1; D unresolved. CDR1 is SGHDT, CDR2 YYEEEE, per germline. The CDR3 extends over 14 amino acids. V shed 3 bases and J shed 3 bases, with 12 bases lying between them. CDR3 DNA: TGTGCCAGCAGCTCGGTCGGGAGGGACACTGAAGCTTTCTTT. As protein: CASSSVGRDTEAFF.

In its sample, this clonotype was seen a few times. J is TRBJ2-7 and V is TRBV5-4, with TRBD1 matching 7 bases. The V segment lost 0 bases and the J segment 3 bases; nucleotides outside the gene matches: 6. This CDR3 contains 15 residues. CDR1 is SGHNT, CDR2 YYREEE, per germline (reference sequence). CDR3 residues: CASSLETGSLYEQYF. The CDR3 region has the DNA TGTGCCAGCAGCTTGGAGACAGGGAGTCTCTACGAGCAGTACTTC.

As concerns this clonotype: The junction does not match germline at one end; this may be a read error. J is TRBJ1-6 and V is TRBV5-6; D remains ambiguous. There are 14 residues in the CDR3. Germline V gene lookup returns CDR1 SGHDT and CDR2 YYEEEE. This CDR3 is CVSSSGELISPLHF. The CDR3 DNA reads TGTGTCAGCAGCTCAGGAGAGCTAATCTCACCCCTCCACTTT.

V gene TRBV7-2 combines with J gene TRBJ1-2; 11 bases fit TRBD1. The germline CDR1 and CDR2 sequences are SGHTA and FQGNSA. There are 16 residues in the CDR3. J lost 4 bases, V lost 5 bases, and 9 bases had no gene match. As DNA, the CDR3 is TGTGCCAGCAGCCAAGGACAGGGGGCGCTGGGCTATGGCTACACCTTC. It encodes CASSQGQGALGYGYTF. The full variable domain, completed using reference TRBV7-2 and TRBJ1-2, is GAGVSQSPSNKVTEKGKDVELRCDPISGHTALYWYRQSLGQGLEFLIYFQGNSAPDKSGLPSDRFSAERTGGSVSTLTIQRTQQEDSAVYLCASSQGQGALGYGYTFGSGTRLTVV.

J is TRBJ2-7 and V is TRBV29-1; no reliable D call. The germline V and J ends were trimmed by 6 bases and 6 bases, with 12 bases remaining between them. The CDR3 length is 11 residues. Germline assignment: CDR1 SQVTM and CDR2 ANQGSEA. The CDR3 sequence is CSVGRLGEQYF. The CDR3 bases are TGCAGCGTGGGAAGGTTGGGCGAGCAGTACTTC.

This clonotype was seen many times. CDR3 nucleotides: TGTGCCAGCAGCTTAGGAACAGCGGGACAGGGATCCGAGACCCAGTACTTC. This translates into CASSLGTAGQGSETQYF. This chain uses TRBV7-9 with TRBJ2-5, with TRBD1 matching over 9 bases. There are 17 residues in the CDR3. CDR1 and CDR2 (germline): SEHNR, FQNEAQ (reference sequence). J lost 5 bases, V lost 1 base, and 11 bases had no gene match. The whole variable domain, filled in from reference TRBV7-9 and TRBJ2-5, reads DTGVSQNPRHKITKRGQNVTFRCDPISEHNRLYWYRQTLGQGPEFLTYFQNEAQLEKSRLLSDRFSAERPKGSFSTLEIQRTEQGDSAMYLCASSLGTAGQGSETQYFGPGTRLLVL.

The chain couples TRBV5-5 to TRBJ1-4; maybe TRBD1 (6 bases). There are 15 residues in the CDR3. Germline assignment: CDR1 SGHKS and CDR2 YYEKEE (reference sequence). Trimming took off 4 bases at V and 6 bases at J, with 16 bases between the two ends. This CDR3 reads CASSPVRGGDEKLFF. The DNA for the CDR3 is TGTGCCAGCAGCCCCGTAAGGGGGGGGGATGAAAAACTGTTTTTT.

This rearrangement joins TRBV6-2 or TRBV6-3 to TRBJ1-2; D not resolved. V gave up 6 bases and J gave up 8 bases, with 13 bases separating them. The CDR3 extends over 12 amino acids. Germline assignment: CDR1 MNHEY and CDR2 SVGEGT. The CDR3 coding sequence is TGTGCCAGCAGCTTCGCCAGTGAAGGCTACACCTTC. Its protein product is CASSFASEGYTF.

This clonotype has ten or more counts. J is TRBJ2-1 and V is TRBV11-2; perhaps TRBD2 as D (6 bases). Germline lookup yields CDR1 SGHAT and CDR2 FQNNGV. The V end was cut by 2 bases, the J end by 10 bases, with 12 bases between. The CDR3 consists of 13 residues. The CDR3 sequence is CASSLTLAGEQFF. CDR3 in DNA: TGTGCCAGCAGCTTAACACTAGCAGGGGAGCAGTTCTTC.

The sample holds a few counts of this clonotype. The chain recombines TRBV7-3 with TRBJ1-1; 7 bases line up with TRBD1. CDR1 and CDR2 (germline): SGHTA, FQGTGA. The CDR3 spans 16 residues. Trimming cost V 5 bases and J 0 bases; bases outside gene matches: 9. CDR3 bases: TGTGCCAGCAGCGGAACAGGGGCCCTCTTGAACACTGAAGCTTTCTTT. Protein: CASSGTGALLNTEAFF.